The next 18 T cell receptor beta chains were all read from a single sample in a study of T cells in Graves' hyperthyroidism and ophthalmopathy. Amplification of TCR beta CDR3 regions was performed using RNA transcripts as template. TCR CDR3 regions were first amplified by RT-PCR with HTBI primers. One entry per CDR3 protein results from TCRdb running MiXCR on the multiplex PCR reads. The table includes 100,000 to 140,000 distinct CDR3 sequences, more than 15% detected once. The material sequenced was blood. Every receptor here comes from a woman in her 50s with Graves' hyperthyroidism.

This clonotype has at least ten counts. The chain carries TRBV5-5 and TRBJ2-2; D is unresolved. In germline, CDR1 is SGHKS, CDR2 YYEKEE (reference sequence). The CDR3 runs 11 residues. V was trimmed by 3 bases and J by 6 bases, leaving 3 bases between them. The CDR3 coding sequence is TGTGCCAGCAGCTATCCCGGGGAGCTGTTTTTT. It codes for CASSYPGELFF.

The chain has TRBV24-1 and TRBJ2-1, with 13 bases identical to TRBD2. The CDR3 covers 16 residues. V lost 1 base, J lost 5 bases, and 1 base stayed unmatched. Germline V gene lookup returns CDR1 KGHDR and CDR2 SFDVKD. The CDR3 reads CATSDFTSGGDNEQFF. CDR3 DNA sequence: TGTGCCACCAGTGATTTCACTAGCGGGGGGGACAATGAGCAGTTCTTC.

A remark on this clonotype: Relative to the germline gene, one junction end is altered; a read error may explain this. The genes are TRBV19 and TRBJ1-3; TRBD1 agrees at 7 bases. CDR1 and CDR2 from the germline V gene are LNHDA and SQIVND (reference sequence). CDR3 length equals 14 residues. The CDR3 bases are TGTGCCAGTAGTGAGACAGGGCGCGGAAACGCCATATATTTT. As protein: CASSETGRGNAIYF.

This clonotype was found many times. The chain's CDR3 is CASSSGNYHDYTF. The CDR3 nucleotides are TGTGCCAGCAGTTCCGGAAACTACCATGACTACACCTTC. The V and J genes are TRBV12-3 or TRBV12-4 and TRBJ1-2, with D hard to call. V lost 4 bases and J 10 bases, leaving 16 bases between the germline ends. The CDR3 runs to 13 residues.

This clonotype was seen at least ten times. This chain connects TRBV28 to TRBJ2-7; 7 nucleotides match TRBD1. V gave up 6 bases and J gave up 0 bases; unmatched junction bases: 5. The CDR3 is made up of 14 amino acids. CDR1 MDHEN and CDR2 SYDVKM come from the germline V gene. The CDR3 loop is CASRSTGSSYEQYF. In DNA form, the CDR3 reads TGTGCCAGCAGATCGACAGGGAGCTCCTACGAGCAGTACTTC.

The chain couples TRBV27 to TRBJ1-1, with TRBD1 identical over 9 bases. V dropped 5 bases and J dropped 2; count of bases not matched to a gene: 6. This CDR3 contains 15 residues. Per germline, CDR1 MNHEY and CDR2 SMNVEV (reference sequence). In nucleotides, the CDR3 is TGTGCCAGCAGTCTGGACAGGGGACCAAACACTGAAGCTTTCTTT. This sequence encodes CASSLDRGPNTEAFF.

The table lists this clonotype with many counts. The chain couples TRBV3-1 to TRBJ2-2; TRBD2 might be the D (6 bases). CDR1 is LGHDT, CDR2 YNNKEL, per germline (reference sequence). Trimming took 8 bases from V and 1 from J, leaving 11 bases between them. This CDR3 has 14 amino acids. CDR3 in amino acids: CASSGTRNTGELFF. In DNA form, the CDR3 reads TGTGCCAGCTCCGGGACTCGGAACACCGGGGAGCTGTTTTTT.

This clonotype was detected ten times or more. The chain couples TRBV18 to TRBJ2-7, with D tentatively TRBD1 or TRBD2 (5 bases each). With 4 bases removed from V and 4 bases from J, the gap between germline ends came to 17 bases. The CDR3 extends over 15 amino acids. Germline-derived CDR1 and CDR2 are KGHSH and LQKENI. DNA of the CDR3: TGTGCCAGCTCACGTGAGAGGGGAGTCCCTTACGAGCAGTACTTC. This encodes CASSRERGVPYEQYF.

This clonotype was recorded many times. This rearrangement joins TRBV20-1 to TRBJ1-5, with no clear D. V was pared by 6 bases and J by 7 bases, with 16 bases between. From germline, CDR1 is DFQATT and CDR2 SNEGSKA (reference sequence). The CDR3 sequence is 13 residues long. CDR3 amino acids: CSASNGNGQPQHF. The CDR3 region has the DNA TGCAGTGCGTCAAACGGGAACGGGCAGCCCCAGCATTTT.

This clonotype was picked up many times. The gene calls are TRBV27 and TRBJ2-5, with TRBD2 identical over 9 bases. The CDR3 covers 14 residues. Germline trimming cut 3 bases from V and 5 bases from J; bases unmatched to any gene: 4. CDR1 and CDR2 from the germline V gene are MNHEY and SMNVEV (reference sequence). CDR3 DNA sequence: TGTGCCAGCAGTTTTAGAGCGGGAGGCGAGACCCAGTACTTC. Residues: CASSFRAGGETQYF.

This clonotype was detected ten times or more. The genes are TRBV7-3 and TRBJ2-5; TRBD1 might be the D (5 bases). In germline, CDR1 is SGHTA, CDR2 FQGTGA. V was pared by 5 bases and J by 7 bases, with 17 bases between. The CDR3 consists of 14 residues. DNA for the CDR3: TGTGCCAGCAGCCCCCAGGGTGCGGCCGGGACCCAGTACTTC. It specifies CASSPQGAAGTQYF.

At least ten counts were recorded for this clonotype. The genes are TRBV6-5 and TRBJ2-2; 11 bases fit TRBD2. V trimming: 2 bases; J trimming: 3 bases; junction bases outside the gene matches: 5. Germline V lookup: CDR1 MNHEY, CDR2 SVGAGI. The CDR3 covers 17 residues. The CDR3 DNA follows: TGTGCCAGCAGTTACCCTAGCGGGAGGCAGGACACCGGGGAGCTGTTTTTT. This codes for CASSYPSGRQDTGELFF.

This clonotype has ten or more counts. The CDR3 reads CASSYSIENTEAFF. DNA for the CDR3: TGTGCCAGCAGTTACTCGATAGAGAACACTGAAGCTTTCTTT. V is TRBV6-5 and J is TRBJ1-1; D not certain. Germline V gene lookup returns CDR1 MNHEY and CDR2 SVGAGI. The V gene lost 0 bases and the J gene lost 1 base, with 6 bases spanning the gap. There are 14 residues in the CDR3.

This clonotype has ten or more counts. For the CDR3, the DNA is TGTGCCAGCAGCGTGCACCTAGCGGGAGGGCCTTCCTACAATGAGCAGTTCTTC. Protein product: CASSVHLAGGPSYNEQFF. The chain joins TRBV5-8 to TRBJ2-1; 12 bases line up with TRBD2. Germline values: CDR1 SGHTS, CDR2 YDEGEE. CDR3 size: 18 residues. The J segment lost 1 base and the V segment lost 4 bases, leaving 9 bases of the junction unmatched. Variable domain in full (rest from reference TRBV5-8 and TRBJ2-1): EAGVTQSPTHLIKTRGQQATLRCSPISGHTSVYWYQQALGLGLQFLLWYDEGEERNRGNFPPRFSGRQFPNYSSELNVNALELEDSALYLCASSVHLAGGPSYNEQFFGPGTRLTVL.

At least ten counts were recorded for this clonotype. V and J are TRBV6-1 and TRBJ2-5, with D maybe TRBD2 (6 bases). The V and J ends lost 6 bases and 7 bases respectively, with 18 bases between them. The CDR3 consists of 14 residues. From germline, CDR1 is MNHNS and CDR2 SASEGT. The CDR3 sequence: CASRGRLAMGTQYF. CDR3 sequence (DNA): TGTGCCAGCAGGGGGAGGCTCGCAATGGGGACCCAGTACTTC.

This clonotype was recorded many times. The chain employs TRBV20-1 and TRBJ2-1; D unclear. This CDR3 has 13 residues. The V end was cut by 0 bases, the J end by 8 bases, with 11 bases between. In germline, CDR1 is DFQATT, CDR2 SNEGSKA (reference sequence). The CDR3 nucleotides are TGCAGTGCTAGAGAACCCCGGAGTGATGAGCAGTTCTTC. Translating gives CSAREPRSDEQFF.

Many counts were recorded for this clonotype. The chain links TRBV5-8 to TRBJ2-5, with 7 bases aligning to TRBD1. This CDR3 comprises 15 residues. Germline CDR1 is SGHTS and CDR2 is YDEGEE. The J segment lost 2 bases and the V segment lost 5 bases, leaving 9 bases of the junction unmatched. DNA for the CDR3: TGTGCCAGCAGTCCCGGGACAGTCTTACAAGAGACCCAGTACTTC. Translation: CASSPGTVLQETQYF.

CDR3 in DNA: TGTGCCAGCAGAGAGGGACTAGCGGGGTCTACCAATGAGCAGTTCTTC. Protein product: CASREGLAGSTNEQFF. J is TRBJ2-1 and V is TRBV27, with 13 nucleotides matching TRBD2. V was pared by 6 bases and J by 6 bases, with 8 bases of the junction left unmatched. The germline V gene has CDR1 MNHEY and CDR2 SMNVEV (reference sequence). The CDR3 runs 16 residues.